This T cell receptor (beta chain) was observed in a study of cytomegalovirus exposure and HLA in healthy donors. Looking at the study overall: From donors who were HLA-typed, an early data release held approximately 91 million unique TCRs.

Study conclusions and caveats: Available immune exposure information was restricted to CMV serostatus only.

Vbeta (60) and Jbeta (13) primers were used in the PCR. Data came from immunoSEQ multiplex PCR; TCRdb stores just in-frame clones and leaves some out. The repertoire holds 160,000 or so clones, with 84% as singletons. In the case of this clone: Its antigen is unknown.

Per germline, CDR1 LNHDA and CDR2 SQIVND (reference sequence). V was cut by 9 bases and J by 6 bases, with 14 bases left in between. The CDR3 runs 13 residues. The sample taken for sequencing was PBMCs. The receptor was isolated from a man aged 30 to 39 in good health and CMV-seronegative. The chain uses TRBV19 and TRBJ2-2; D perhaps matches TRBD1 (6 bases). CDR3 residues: CASLGQGPGELFF. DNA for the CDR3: TGTGCCAGCCTTGGGCAGGGGCCCGGGGAGCTGTTTTTT. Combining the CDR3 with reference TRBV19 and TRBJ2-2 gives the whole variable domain DGGITQSPKYLFRKEGQNVTLSCEQNLNHDAMYWYRQDPGQGLRLIYYSQIVNDFQKGDIAEGYSVSREKKESFPLTVTSAQKNPTAFYLCASLGQGPGELFFGEGSRLTVL.